This T cell receptor beta chain originates from a study of T cell changes during pregnancy in multiple sclerosis. V lost 6 bases to trimming and J lost 1 base; unmatched junction nucleotides: 5. Germline V gene sequence: CDR1 SNHLY, CDR2 FYNNEI. CDR3 size: 16 residues. Libraries were prepared by immunoSEQ multiplex PCR; TCRdb keeps only in-frame clonotypes and omits some of them. The sample has about 89,000 clones, roughly 93% seen once. The TCR originated in a female donor with multiple sclerosis, enrolled in a pregnancy study. The V and J genes are TRBV2 and TRBJ2-6; 8 positions agree with TRBD1. The material was peripheral blood, obtained in the third trimester of pregnancy. CDR3 loop: CASRATGGSGANVLTF. The CDR3 DNA sequence: TGTGCCAGCAGAGCAACAGGGGGATCTGGGGCCAACGTCCTGACTTTC.